This T cell receptor beta chain emerged from a study of T cells after yellow fever vaccination. TCRdb fed the 5' RACE reads into MiXCR, producing one record per CDR3 protein. The data contain about 360,000 distinct CDR3 sequences, over 5% of them seen just once; the ten biggest clones take up 15%. The CDR3 length is 14 residues. The V end lost 5 bases, the J end lost 6 bases, and 16 bases lay between the germline ends. Germline loops: CDR1 MDHEN, CDR2 SYDVKM. This sequence joins TRBV28 and TRBJ2-5, with D perhaps given as TRBD1 or TRBD2 (6 bases each). The sequences come from PBMCs, collected 5 days after the yellow fever booster vaccination. This receptor was identified in a man under 40 who received the YFV17D yellow fever vaccine. The CDR3 protein is CASSMQQGGKTQYF. The CDR3 nucleotides are TGTGCCAGCAGTATGCAACAGGGAGGCAAGACCCAGTACTTC.